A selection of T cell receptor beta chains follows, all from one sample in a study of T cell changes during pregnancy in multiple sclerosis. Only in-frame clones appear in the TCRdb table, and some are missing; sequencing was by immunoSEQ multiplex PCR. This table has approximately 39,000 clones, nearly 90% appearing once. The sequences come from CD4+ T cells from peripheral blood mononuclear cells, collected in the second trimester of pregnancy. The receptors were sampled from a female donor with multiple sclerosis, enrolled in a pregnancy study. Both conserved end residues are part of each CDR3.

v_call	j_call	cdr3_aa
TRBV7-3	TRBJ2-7	CASSRERGASYEQYF
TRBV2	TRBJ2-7	CASSEALSTQQYF
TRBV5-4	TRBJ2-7	CASSLGGLAGSAGSYEQYF
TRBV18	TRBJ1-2	CASSPFIGGDYGYTF
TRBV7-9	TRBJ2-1	CASSRTSGYTSYNEQFF
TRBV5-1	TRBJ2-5	CASSLAGLEETQYF
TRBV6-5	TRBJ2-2	CASSYSAGGNTGELFF
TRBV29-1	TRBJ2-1	CSVRGTSDGEQFF
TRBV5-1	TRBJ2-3	CASSLGYGDTQYF
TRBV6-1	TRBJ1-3	CASSQDRSSGNTIYF
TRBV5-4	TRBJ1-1	CASSRDMNTEAFF
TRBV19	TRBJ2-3	CASSQQRLAGVTDTQYF
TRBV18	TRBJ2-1	CASSTTSGRNNEQFF
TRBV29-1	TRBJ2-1	CSVGRSSYNEQFF
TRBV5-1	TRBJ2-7	CASSLSGVYEQYF
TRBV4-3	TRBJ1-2	CASSQGSASPYGYTF
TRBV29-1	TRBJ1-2	CSVAGAGYGYTF
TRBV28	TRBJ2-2	CATWDRENTGELFF
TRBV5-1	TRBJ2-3	CASSPRDRNTDTQYF
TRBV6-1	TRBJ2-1	CASTGPPRGNEQFF
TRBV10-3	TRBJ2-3	CAISPSGLKDTQYF
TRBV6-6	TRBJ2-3	CASSYGGTTRDTQYF
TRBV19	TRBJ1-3	CASSRDGLSSGNTIYF
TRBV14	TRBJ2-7	CASSPNRGTYEQYF
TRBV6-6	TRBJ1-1	CATSFAGTGNTEAFF
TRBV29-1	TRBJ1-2	CSVGQGPNYGYTF
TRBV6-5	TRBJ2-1	CASRVGREGFNEQFF
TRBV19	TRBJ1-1	CASSIFFKSQNTEAFF
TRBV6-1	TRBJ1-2	CGGRGPPNYGYTF
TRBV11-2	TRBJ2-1	CASSSHRGQGLGNEQFF
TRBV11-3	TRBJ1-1	CASSLGQNTEAFF
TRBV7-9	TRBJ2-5	CASSLGDRGLRETQYF
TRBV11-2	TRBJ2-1	CASSPGTSGYEQFF
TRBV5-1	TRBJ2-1	CASRAGGSNEQFF
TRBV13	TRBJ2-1	CASSYSSGFSYNEQFF
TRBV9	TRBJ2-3	CASSYDRSTDTQYF
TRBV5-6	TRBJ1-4	CASSGPGTGGVSNEKLFF
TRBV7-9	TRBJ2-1	CASSFWAGLGYNEQFF
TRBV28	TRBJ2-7	CASSTPGYEQYF
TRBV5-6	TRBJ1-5	CASSSTRQSNQPQHF
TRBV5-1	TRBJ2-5	CASSLSGGQETQYF
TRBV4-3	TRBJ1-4	CASSQGIAANEKLFF
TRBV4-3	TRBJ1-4	CASSREGTNGEKLFF
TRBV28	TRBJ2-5	CASSAGGPQETQYF
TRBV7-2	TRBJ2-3	CASSFPGLTDTQYF
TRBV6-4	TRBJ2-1	CASSDGLGGNEQFF
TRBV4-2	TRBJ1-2	CASSQDGTARNYGYTF